This record looks at one T cell receptor (beta chain) sequence and its context. Its antigen is not identified. Repertoires were sampled repeatedly during chemoradiotherapy. Germline V gene data show CDR1 as SGHDT and CDR2 as YYEEEE. CDR3 length: 15 residues. Trimming stripped 4 bases from V and 4 bases from J, with 17 bases between. The table came from immunoSEQ multiplex PCR; TCRdb's copy has only in-frame clones and leaves some out. This repertoire shows more than 25,000 clones, 93% found once; its top ten account for more than 15%. This sample is part of a study of chemoradiotherapy in HPV16-positive cancers. Across the whole study: Candidate HPV-specific clones and shared TCR motifs came from a couple of HPV16-positive patients. Regarding the study as a whole: For HPV16-positive patients, expanding HPV-responsive T cells associated with longer recurrence-free survival. HPV-specific T cells were functionally defined from only a couple of HPV16-positive patients.

The sequencing used blood, collected from a patient who underwent chemoradiotherapy. The clonotype comes from a human donor with HPV-associated anogenital cancer. V is TRBV5-6 and J is TRBJ1-1; unclear D gene. CDR3 region: CASSAYKRKSTEAFF. DNA for the CDR3: TGTGCCAGCAGCGCCTATAAGAGGAAATCCACTGAAGCTTTCTTT.